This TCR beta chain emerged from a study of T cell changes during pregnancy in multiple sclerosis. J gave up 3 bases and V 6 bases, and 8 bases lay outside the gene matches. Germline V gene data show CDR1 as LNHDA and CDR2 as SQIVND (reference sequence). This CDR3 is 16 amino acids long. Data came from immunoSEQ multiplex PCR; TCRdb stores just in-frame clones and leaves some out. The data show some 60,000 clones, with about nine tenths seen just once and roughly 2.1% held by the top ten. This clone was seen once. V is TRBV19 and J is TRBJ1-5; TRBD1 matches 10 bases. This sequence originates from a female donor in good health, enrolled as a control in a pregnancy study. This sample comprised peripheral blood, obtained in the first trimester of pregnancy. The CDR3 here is CASRTEGQGTNQPQHF. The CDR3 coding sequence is TGTGCCAGTAGAACTGAGGGACAGGGGACCAATCAGCCCCAGCATTTT.